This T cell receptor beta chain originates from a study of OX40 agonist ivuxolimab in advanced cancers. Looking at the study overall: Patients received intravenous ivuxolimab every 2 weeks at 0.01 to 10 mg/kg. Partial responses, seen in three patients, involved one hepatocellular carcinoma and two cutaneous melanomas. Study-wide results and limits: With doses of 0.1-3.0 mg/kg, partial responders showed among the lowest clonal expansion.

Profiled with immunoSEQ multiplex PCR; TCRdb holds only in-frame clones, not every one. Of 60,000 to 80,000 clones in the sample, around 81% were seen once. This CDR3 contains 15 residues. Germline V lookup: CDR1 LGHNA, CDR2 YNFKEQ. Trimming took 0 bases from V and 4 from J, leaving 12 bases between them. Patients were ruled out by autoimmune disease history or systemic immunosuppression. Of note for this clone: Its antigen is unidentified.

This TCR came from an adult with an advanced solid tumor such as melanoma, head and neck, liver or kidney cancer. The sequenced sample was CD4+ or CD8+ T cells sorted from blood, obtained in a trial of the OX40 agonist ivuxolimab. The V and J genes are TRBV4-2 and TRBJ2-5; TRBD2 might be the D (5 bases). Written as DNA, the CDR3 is TGTGCCAGCAGCCAAGATGTTTTAAGCGGAGAGACCCAGTACTTC. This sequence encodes CASSQDVLSGETQYF.